Described below is a single T cell receptor (beta chain) sequence and its context. Its antigen is as yet unknown. Blood sampling took place at baseline, cycle 4 day 1, and cycle 7 day 1. TCRdb keeps only in-frame clones here, not all; method: immunoSEQ multiplex PCR. The data show roughly 19,000 clones, 79% seen once. From germline, CDR1 is LNHDA and CDR2 SQIVND (reference sequence). The CDR3 extends over 15 amino acids. The V and J ends lost 5 bases and 7 bases respectively, with 21 bases between them. This entry comes from a study of OX40 agonist ivuxolimab in advanced cancers. Notes on the study in general: More expanded clones were seen, on average, in CD8+ T cells than in CD4+. Low normalized T-cell clonal expansion was additionally recorded for some nonresponders.

This sequence was found in an adult with an advanced solid tumor such as melanoma, head and neck, liver or kidney cancer. The gene calls are TRBV19 and TRBJ2-7; D assignment may be TRBD1 or TRBD2 (6 bases each). Sequencing was performed on CD4+ or CD8+ T cells sorted from blood, taken in a trial of the OX40 agonist ivuxolimab. The CDR3 DNA reads TGTGCCAGTAGTGGGCGGGACACCCGGCTTGGGGAGCAGTACTTC. Its protein product is CASSGRDTRLGEQYF. Variable domain in full (rest from reference TRBV19 and TRBJ2-7): DGGITQSPKYLFRKEGQNVTLSCEQNLNHDAMYWYRQDPGQGLRLIYYSQIVNDFQKGDIAEGYSVSREKKESFPLTVTSAQKNPTAFYLCASSGRDTRLGEQYFGPGTRLTVT.